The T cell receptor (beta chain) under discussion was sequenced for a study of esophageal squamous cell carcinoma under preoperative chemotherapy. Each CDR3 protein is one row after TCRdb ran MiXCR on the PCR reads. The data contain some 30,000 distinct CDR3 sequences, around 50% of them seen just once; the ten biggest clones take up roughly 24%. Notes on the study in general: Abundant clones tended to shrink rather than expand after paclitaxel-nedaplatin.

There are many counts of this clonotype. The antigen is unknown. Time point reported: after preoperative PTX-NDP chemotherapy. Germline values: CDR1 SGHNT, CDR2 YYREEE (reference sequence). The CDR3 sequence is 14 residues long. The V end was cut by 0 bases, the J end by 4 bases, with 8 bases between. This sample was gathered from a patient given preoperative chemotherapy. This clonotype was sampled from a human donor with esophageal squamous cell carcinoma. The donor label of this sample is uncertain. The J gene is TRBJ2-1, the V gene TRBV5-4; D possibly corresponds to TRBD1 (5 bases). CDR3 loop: CASSLETAYNEQFF. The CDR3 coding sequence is TGTGCCAGCAGCTTGGAGACAGCTTACAATGAGCAGTTCTTC.